This T cell receptor beta chain was sequenced for a study of control samples from healthy donors and cancer patients. This clone has more than one count but fewer than ten. Trimming removed 6 bases from V and 4 bases from J, with 19 bases in between. The CDR3 length is 16 residues. The V gene's germline CDR1 is MDHEN and CDR2 SYDVKM. Sequenced by immunoSEQ multiplex PCR; TCRdb stores in-frame clones only, minus some. Among under 300,000 clones listed, approximately 80% were seen once. The sample was PBMCs. The receptor's source is a woman in her sixties or seventies with lung cancer. This chain links TRBV28 with TRBJ2-1; D is perhaps TRBD2 (5 bases). The CDR3 DNA follows: TGTGCCAGCAGCTTAAGAGGGAATTTAGAATACAATGAGCAGTTCTTC. Translated, it gives CASSLRGNLEYNEQFF.